This T cell receptor (beta chain) was retrieved from a study of kidney transplant recipient with SARS-CoV-2 infection listed by TCRdb under 2021. This clonotype was found many times. Its binding antigen is unknown. Base qualities were left out, and no much larger clone turns up one base away. In light of the paper, this sample's time point label describes: pre-pandemic baseline sample and day 111 after first positive SARS-CoV-2 test. Including the terminal cysteine and phenylalanine, the CDR3 comprises 17 residues. Of the read, only the CDR3 DNA is kept; its 51 bases are in frame from base 1. V is trimmed back by 1 base and J by 0 bases, and the junction contains 4 bases that no gene match accounts for. From the germline V gene, CDR1 is SGHAT and CDR2 is FQNNGV. Sequencing was performed on an Illumina MiSeq. The peripheral T cell repertoire was profiled for human TCRbeta genes. Per the authors' processing: Beta-binomial modelling was applied to test for differential clonotype abundance so that variability over time was accounted for. Expanded clonotypes were screened against the ImmuneCODE reference database of SARS-CoV-2-associated TCRs and mapped to viral genome regions. Additional repertoire analyses were carried out for TRBV gene usage, CDR3 length, CDR3 amino acid overlap between time points, clonotype abundance distributions and Jaccard similarity. The raw public data were reprocessed by TCRdb itself: fastp quality trimming at Q25, MiXCR clonotype calling, in-frame beta chains only. Entries are consolidated by CDR3 protein sequence, retaining the most common genes and DNA. What appears here as the V and J calls and clone size reflects TCRdb's work, not the paper's. The sample has 200,000 to 250,000 distinct CDR3 sequences on record, under 30% of them singletons. Roughly 7% of the sample comes from the top ten.

The receptor comes from a male patient younger than 45 who had COVID-19 and was a kidney transplant recipient. Some T cells may derive from the graft donor when a transplant has been performed. Sequenced here: a blood sample, sampled at baseline and between days 110 and 120 from a kidney transplant recipient. The rearrangement combines TRBV11-2 with TRBJ2-2, and TRBD1 aligns with 8 junction nucleotides. For the CDR3, the sequence is CASSLAGQVTNTGELFF. The DNA sequence is given as TGTGCCAGCAGCTTAGCGGGACAGGTTACGAACACCGGGGAGCTGTTTTTT.